These T cell receptor beta chains were read from a single sample in a study of OX40 agonist ivuxolimab in advanced cancers. The protocol was immunoSEQ multiplex PCR, while the TCRdb copy is restricted to in-frame clones and leaves out a portion. The data show tens of thousands of clones, around 93% seen once. Sequenced material: CD4+ or CD8+ T cells sorted from blood, taken in a trial of the OX40 agonist ivuxolimab. Source of these receptors: an adult with an advanced solid tumor such as melanoma, head and neck, liver or kidney cancer. CDR3s include the opening cysteine and the closing phenylalanine or tryptophan. Each record gives: V gene, J gene, D gene, clone size, CDR3 protein, CDR3 DNA. The D gene is left open where the match is weak. Only part of the rows carry a size: once, few, many, or a class if the clone is expanded.

TRBV2,TRBJ1-5,TRBD1,NA,CASSRDRGPDQPQHF,TGTGCCAGCTCCCGGGACAGGGGGCCTGATCAGCCCCAGCATTTT
TRBV6-1,TRBJ2-7,NA,NA,CASRTLLLSYEQYF,TGTGCCAGCCGGACCCTCCTTCTCTCCTACGAGCAGTACTTC
TRBV5-4,TRBJ1-2,TRBD1,NA,CASSLGGQGEGNGYTF,TGTGCCAGCAGCTTGGGCGGTCAGGGGGAAGGTAATGGCTACACCTTC
TRBV6-5,TRBJ1-2,NA,NA,CASSYSPLSGYTF,TGTGCCAGCAGTTACTCGCCCCTCTCGGGCTACACCTTC
TRBV6-5,TRBJ1-4,NA,NA,CASRRQALTNEKLFF,TGTGCCAGCAGACGACAGGCTTTGACTAATGAAAAACTGTTTTTT
TRBV27,TRBJ2-5,TRBD1,NA,CASSPLLGGIETQYF,TGTGCCAGCAGTCCTCTTCTAGGGGGCATAGAGACCCAGTACTTC
TRBV18,TRBJ2-3,NA,NA,CASSPSLDSTDTQYF,TGTGCCAGCTCACCCTCGCTGGATAGCACAGATACGCAGTATTTT
TRBV6-6,TRBJ1-4,TRBD1,once,CASRSGTGNEKLFF,TGTGCCAGCAGGTCCGGGACAGGGAACGAAAAACTGTTTTTT
TRBV28,TRBJ2-1,NA,NA,CASSPTSYNEQFF,TGTGCCAGCAGTCCGACCTCATACAATGAGCAGTTCTTC
TRBV9,TRBJ1-3,NA,once,CASSREVGNSGNTIYF,TGTGCCAGCAGCAGAGAGGTGGGGAACTCTGGAAACACCATATATTTT
TRBV5-6,TRBJ1-1,NA,NA,CASSFGYTEAFF,TGTGCCAGCAGCTTTGGGTACACTGAAGCTTTCTTT
TRBV6-1,TRBJ2-5,TRBD1,NA,CASRVNDRVGETQYF,TGTGCCAGCAGGGTTAATGACAGGGTGGGGGAGACCCAGTACTTC
TRBV28,TRBJ2-2,NA,once,CASSLRGRDNTGELFF,TGTGCCAGCAGTTTACGTGGTAGGGACAACACCGGGGAGCTGTTTTTT
TRBV6-6,TRBJ2-2,TRBD2,NA,CASSALAGGNTGELFF,TGTGCCAGCAGTGCCCTAGCGGGAGGGAACACCGGGGAGCTGTTTTTT
TRBV27,TRBJ1-2,NA,NA,CASSLYGPDQGYGYTF,TGTGCCAGCAGTTTATATGGGCCCGATCAGGGCTATGGCTACACCTTC
TRBV21-1,TRBJ2-3,NA,once,CATQGRDTQYF,TGTGCCACCCAGGGGAGAGATACGCAGTATTTT
TRBV2,TRBJ2-3,NA,NA,CASRGSTDTQYF,TGTGCCAGCAGGGGCAGCACAGATACGCAGTATTTT
TRBV2,TRBJ1-2,NA,NA,CASSVRYNYGYTF,TGTGCCAGCAGTGTACGGTATAACTATGGCTACACCTTC
TRBV6-1,TRBJ2-7,NA,NA,CASGTLRTYEQYF,TGTGCCAGTGGGACACTGAGGACCTACGAGCAGTACTTC
TRBV30,TRBJ1-2,NA,NA,CAWSLRGRFGTF,TGTGCCTGGAGTCTAAGGGGACGGTTCGGCACCTTC
TRBV4-2,TRBJ1-4,NA,NA,CASSPGGNEKLFF,TGTGCCAGCAGCCCTGGGGGTAATGAAAAACTGTTTTTT
TRBV7-2,TRBJ2-7,TRBD2,NA,CASSNGLAQYEQYF,TGTGCCAGCAGCAACGGACTAGCCCAATACGAGCAGTACTTC
TRBV27,TRBJ2-2,NA,NA,CASSLERNTGELFF,TGTGCCAGCAGTTTAGAACGGAACACCGGGGAGCTGTTTTTT
TRBV28,TRBJ2-7,NA,NA,CASSLLDEQYF,TGTGCCAGCAGCCTTCTGGACGAGCAGTACTTC
TRBV6-5,TRBJ1-1,NA,NA,CASSGVNTEAFF,TGTGCCAGCAGCGGAGTGAACACTGAAGCTTTCTTT
TRBV6-1,TRBJ1-4,TRBD1,NA,CASSRDRDEKLFF,TGTGCCAGCAGCCGGGACAGGGATGAAAAACTGTTTTTT
TRBV28,TRBJ1-2,NA,NA,CASRRTFYTF,TGTGCCAGCAGGCGGACCTTCTACACCTTC
TRBV5-8,TRBJ2-7,TRBD1,NA,CASSPTDARGSYEQYF,TGTGCCAGCAGCCCTACGGACGCCAGGGGGTCCTACGAGCAGTACTTC
TRBV19,TRBJ2-1,NA,NA,CASSIEDTPYNEQFF,TGTGCCAGTAGTATAGAGGACACCCCCTACAATGAGCAGTTCTTC